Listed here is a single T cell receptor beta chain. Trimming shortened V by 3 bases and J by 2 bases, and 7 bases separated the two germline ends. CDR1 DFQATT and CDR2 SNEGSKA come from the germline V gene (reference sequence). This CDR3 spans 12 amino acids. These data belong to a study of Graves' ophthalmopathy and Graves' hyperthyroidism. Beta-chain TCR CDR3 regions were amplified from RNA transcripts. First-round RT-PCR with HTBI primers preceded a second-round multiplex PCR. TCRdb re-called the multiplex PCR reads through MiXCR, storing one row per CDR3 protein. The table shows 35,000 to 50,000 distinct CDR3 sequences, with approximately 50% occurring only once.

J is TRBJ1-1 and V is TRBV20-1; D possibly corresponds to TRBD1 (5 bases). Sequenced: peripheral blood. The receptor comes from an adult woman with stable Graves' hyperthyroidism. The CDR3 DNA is TGCAGTGCTAGGGGGGACAACACTGAAGCTTTCTTT. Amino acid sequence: CSARGDNTEAFF.